These 20 T cell receptor beta chains share one sample of origin, sequenced in a study of OX40 agonist ivuxolimab in advanced cancers. The protocol was immunoSEQ multiplex PCR, while the TCRdb copy is restricted to in-frame clones and leaves out a portion. The profile covers tens of thousands of clones, with under 95% appearing a single time and roughly 0.4% taken by the ten largest. This specimen was CD4+ or CD8+ T cells sorted from blood, taken in a trial of the OX40 agonist ivuxolimab. These receptors all come from an adult with an advanced solid tumor such as melanoma, head and neck, liver or kidney cancer.

This chain joins TRBV5-5 and TRBJ1-3; D unclear. This CDR3 contains 15 residues. The germline V and J ends were trimmed by 0 bases and 0 bases, with 7 bases remaining between them. Germline CDR1 reads SGHKS; CDR2 reads YYEKEE (reference sequence). CDR3 protein: CASSLVGPSGNTIYF. CDR3 bases: TGTGCCAGCAGCTTGGTGGGCCCCTCTGGAAACACCATATATTTT.

V and J are TRBV6-5 and TRBJ2-7, with 7 bases matching TRBD1. After removal of 2 bases from V and 2 bases from J, the junction contained 3 bases not matched to a gene. This CDR3 comprises 14 residues. CDR1 is MNHEY, CDR2 SVGAGI, per germline. In nucleotides, the CDR3 is TGTGCCAGCAGTTACAGGGGGCCCGCCTACGAGCAGTACTTC. Translating it yields CASSYRGPAYEQYF.

V and J are TRBV18 and TRBJ1-3, with 9 bases lining up with TRBD1. The CDR3 loop spans 16 amino acids. The germline gives CDR1 KGHSH, CDR2 LQKENI. V trimming: 0 bases; J trimming: 4 bases; junction bases outside the gene matches: 4. Here the CDR3 DNA reads TGTGCCAGCTCACCACCGGGACAGGGTACAGGAAACACCATATATTTT. It is translated as CASSPPGQGTGNTIYF.

V is TRBV7-8 and J is TRBJ1-6; D may be TRBD1 (5 bases). The germline gives CDR1 SGHVS, CDR2 FQNEAQ. V was clipped by 1 base and J by 5 bases, with 6 bases between them. The CDR3 has 14 residues. DNA for the CDR3: TGTGCCAGCAGCTTAGGAGGGGATAATTCACCCCTCCACTTT. This encodes CASSLGGDNSPLHF. The full variable domain, in which reference TRBV7-8 and TRBJ1-6 provide the parts outside the CDR3, is GAGVSQSPRYKVAKRGQDVALRCDPISGHVSLFWYQQALGQGPEFLTYFQNEAQLDKSGLPSDRFFAERPEGSVSTLKIQRTQQEDSAVYLCASSLGGDNSPLHFGNGTRLTVT.

The chain uses TRBV6-6 and TRBJ2-1; 7 nucleotides align to TRBD2. The CDR3 totals 15 residues. The V gene's germline CDR1 is MNHNY and CDR2 SVGAGI (reference sequence). The V segment lost 3 bases and the J segment 8 bases; nucleotides outside the gene matches: 10. CDR3 amino acids: CASSYSGTTFDEQFF. Written as DNA, the CDR3 is TGTGCCAGCAGTTATTCCGGGACTACCTTCGATGAGCAGTTCTTC.

The V and J genes are TRBV30 and TRBJ2-7; 9 bases line up with TRBD1. The V segment lost 5 bases and the J segment 0 bases; nucleotides outside the gene matches: 20. CDR1 and CDR2 from the germline V gene are GTSNPN and SVGIG (reference sequence). This CDR3 has 19 residues. The CDR3 reads CAWLPFGTGPEASSYEQYF. The CDR3 nucleotides read TGTGCCTGGCTCCCTTTCGGGACAGGGCCTGAGGCAAGCTCCTACGAGCAGTACTTC. Drawing the rest from reference TRBV30 and TRBJ2-7, the complete variable domain is SQTIHQWPATLVQPVGSPLSLECTVEGTSNPNLYWYRQAAGRGLQLLFYSVGIGQISSEVPQNLSASRPQDRQFILSSKKLLLSDSGFYLCAWLPFGTGPEASSYEQYFGPGTRLTVT.

The CDR3 DNA follows: TGTGCCAGCATTGGGGACACCGGGGAGCTGTTTTTT. Translated: CASIGDTGELFF. V gene TRBV28 combines with J gene TRBJ2-2; the D is unclear. CDR3 size: 12 residues. V was clipped by 7 bases and J by 3 bases, with 6 bases between them. Germline CDR1 MDHEN, CDR2 SYDVKM.

The chain couples TRBV5-5 to TRBJ2-5, with 14 bases aligning to TRBD2. This CDR3 spans 16 amino acids. V lost 0 bases, J lost 5 bases, and 3 bases stayed unmatched. CDR1 is SGHKS and CDR2 is YYEKEE in the germline V gene (reference sequence). CDR3 residues: CASSLGTSGRLETQYF. The CDR3 DNA reads as TGTGCCAGCAGCTTGGGGACTAGCGGGAGGTTGGAGACCCAGTACTTC.

The gene calls are TRBV11-1 and TRBJ2-3, with 12 bases aligning to TRBD2. Germline CDR1 is SGHAT and CDR2 is FQDESV (reference sequence). The CDR3 runs to 16 residues. Trimming removed 1 base from V and 2 bases from J; junction bases left unmatched: 1. This CDR3 is CASSLGLAGDTDTQYF. For the CDR3, the DNA is TGTGCCAGCAGCTTAGGACTAGCGGGGGACACAGATACGCAGTATTTT.

The V call is TRBV19, the J call TRBJ2-1; a weak D match, TRBD2 (5 bases). V was shortened by 2 bases and J by 6 bases, with 11 bases between the two germline ends. The CDR3 runs 14 residues. Germline CDR1 reads LNHDA; CDR2 reads SQIVND (reference sequence). CDR3 sequence (DNA): TGTGCCAGTAGTATAACCGGGATCCCCAATGAGCAGTTCTTC. Translating it yields CASSITGIPNEQFF.

This chain uses TRBV5-1 with TRBJ2-2, with unresolved D. CDR3 length: 13 amino acids. Trimming cost V 9 bases and J 5 bases, with 14 bases left between them. Germline values: CDR1 SGHRS, CDR2 YFSETQ. CDR3 loop: CATSPEQTGELFF. CDR3 nucleotide sequence: TGCGCCACCTCTCCTGAACAAACCGGGGAGCTGTTTTTT.

The genes are TRBV19 and TRBJ2-3; 11 nucleotides match TRBD2. The length of the CDR3 is 15 residues. The germline CDR1 and CDR2 sequences are LNHDA and SQIVND (reference sequence). V was clipped by 5 bases and J by 5 bases; unmatched bases: 6. The CDR3 sequence: CASSRSGRARDTQYF. The CDR3 region has the DNA TGTGCCAGTAGTCGTAGCGGGAGGGCCCGAGATACGCAGTATTTT.

J is TRBJ1-5 and V is TRBV25-1, with D unclear. The V and J ends lost 2 bases and 5 bases respectively, with 7 bases between them. The CDR3 is made up of 13 amino acids. Germline V gene sequence: CDR1 MGHDK, CDR2 SYGVNS. CDR3 residues: CASSEMFDQPQHF. The CDR3 DNA is TGTGCCAGCAGTGAAATGTTTGATCAGCCCCAGCATTTT.

DNA of the CDR3: TGTGCCAGCAGCGTATACGACGCCTCTTGGGATGAGCAGTTCTTC. This encodes CASSVYDASWDEQFF. The rearrangement uses TRBV9 and TRBJ2-1; D call uncertain. This CDR3 is 15 amino acids long. Germline CDR1 SGDLS, CDR2 YYNGEE. V was cut by 1 base and J by 8 bases, with 16 bases left in between.

The rearrangement uses TRBV2 and TRBJ2-3, with 8 bases matching TRBD2. With V trimmed by 4 bases and J by 5 bases, 8 bases remained unmatched. Germline V CDR1 and CDR2: SNHLY, FYNNEI. The CDR3 contains 15 residues. The CDR3 region has the DNA TGTGCCAGCAGTGTGGTGCGGGGGGCGGGAGATACGCAGTATTTT. Protein product: CASSVVRGAGDTQYF.

The chain links TRBV5-1 to TRBJ1-1; D is undetermined. The V end was cut by 0 bases, the J end by 5 bases, with 14 bases between. The CDR3 is 15 residues long. Germline V gene sequence: CDR1 SGHRS, CDR2 YFSETQ. Written as DNA, the CDR3 is TGCGCCAGCAGCTTGGGGAACTTCGTCGGAACTGAAGCTTTCTTT. Translating it yields CASSLGNFVGTEAFF.

V and J are TRBV5-1 and TRBJ2-7, with TRBD2 matching over 7 bases. V lost 0 bases to trimming and J lost 3 bases; unmatched junction nucleotides: 3. Germline CDR1 reads SGHRS; CDR2 reads YFSETQ. This CDR3 contains 14 residues. CDR3 residues: CASSLASGGYEQYF. DNA for the CDR3: TGCGCCAGCAGCTTGGCATCGGGGGGCTACGAGCAGTACTTC.

This clone appeared once. V is TRBV19 and J is TRBJ2-7; 14 nucleotides agree with TRBD2. This CDR3 is 16 amino acids long. With V trimmed by 8 bases and J by 4 bases, 10 bases remained unmatched. The germline V gene has CDR1 LNHDA and CDR2 SQIVND (reference sequence). The CDR3, as DNA: TGTGCCAGTCGGACTAGCGGGAGGCCGCCAGAGTACGAGCAGTACTTC. It encodes CASRTSGRPPEYEQYF. The full variable domain, completed using reference TRBV19 and TRBJ2-7, is DGGITQSPKYLFRKEGQNVTLSCEQNLNHDAMYWYRQDPGQGLRLIYYSQIVNDFQKGDIAEGYSVSREKKESFPLTVTSAQKNPTAFYLCASRTSGRPPEYEQYFGPGTRLTVT.

The chain links TRBV18 to TRBJ1-4; D ambiguous. The V end lost 5 bases, the J end lost 8 bases, and 12 bases lay between the germline ends. CDR1 and CDR2 (germline): KGHSH, LQKENI. The CDR3 runs 13 residues. The CDR3 DNA is TGTGCCAGCTCATCTCTAAGAGGGGAAAAACTGTTTTTT. Its translation: CASSSLRGEKLFF.

This chain uses TRBV19 with TRBJ2-7; D gene ambiguous. The CDR3 covers 14 residues. From germline, CDR1 is LNHDA and CDR2 SQIVND (reference sequence). Trimming took 1 base from V and 0 from J, leaving 7 bases between them. CDR3 loop: CASSIVAASYEQYF. CDR3 bases: TGTGCCAGTAGTATAGTCGCGGCCTCCTACGAGCAGTACTTC.